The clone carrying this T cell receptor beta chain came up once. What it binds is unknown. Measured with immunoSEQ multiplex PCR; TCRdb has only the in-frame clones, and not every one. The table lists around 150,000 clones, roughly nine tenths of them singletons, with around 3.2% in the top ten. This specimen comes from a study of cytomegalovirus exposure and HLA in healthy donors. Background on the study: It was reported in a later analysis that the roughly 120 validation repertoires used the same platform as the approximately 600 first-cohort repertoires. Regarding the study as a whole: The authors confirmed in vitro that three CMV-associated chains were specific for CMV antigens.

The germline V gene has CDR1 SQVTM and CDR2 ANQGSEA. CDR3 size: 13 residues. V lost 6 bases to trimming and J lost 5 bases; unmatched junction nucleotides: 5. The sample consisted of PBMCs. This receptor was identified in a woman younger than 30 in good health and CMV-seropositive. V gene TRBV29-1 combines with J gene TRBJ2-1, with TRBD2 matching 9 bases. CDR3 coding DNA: TGCAGCGTCTGGAGCGGGGGGAACAATGAGCAGTTCTTC. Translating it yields CSVWSGGNNEQFF.